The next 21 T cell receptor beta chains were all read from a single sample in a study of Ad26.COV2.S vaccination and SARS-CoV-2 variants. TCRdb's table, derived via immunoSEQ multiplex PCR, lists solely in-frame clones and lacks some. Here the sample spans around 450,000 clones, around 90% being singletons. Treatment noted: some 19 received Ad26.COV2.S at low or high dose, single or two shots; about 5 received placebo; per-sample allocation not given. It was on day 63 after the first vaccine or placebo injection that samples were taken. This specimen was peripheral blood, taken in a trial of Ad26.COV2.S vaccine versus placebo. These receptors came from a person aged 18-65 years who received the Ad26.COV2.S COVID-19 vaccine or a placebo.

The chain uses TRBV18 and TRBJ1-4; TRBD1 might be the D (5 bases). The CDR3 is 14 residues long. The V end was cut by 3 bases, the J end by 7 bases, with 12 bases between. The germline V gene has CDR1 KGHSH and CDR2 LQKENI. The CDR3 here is CASSPDSRGEKLFF. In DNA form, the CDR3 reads TGTGCCAGCTCACCCGATTCAAGGGGTGAAAAACTGTTTTTT. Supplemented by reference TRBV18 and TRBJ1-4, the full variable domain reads NAGVMQNPRHLVRRRGQEARLRCSPMKGHSHVYWYRQLPEEGLKFMVYLQKENIIDESGMPKERFSAEFPKEGPSILRIQQVVRGDSAAYFCASSPDSRGEKLFFGSGTQLSVL.

This chain's CDR3 is CASRTDRPYEQYF. The CDR3 DNA sequence: TGTGCCAGCAGGACGGACAGACCCTACGAGCAGTACTTC. The chain recombines TRBV28 with TRBJ2-7, with D tentatively TRBD1 (6 bases). The V end was cut by 6 bases, the J end by 2 bases, with 11 bases between. CDR3 length equals 13 residues. Germline V lookup: CDR1 MDHEN, CDR2 SYDVKM.

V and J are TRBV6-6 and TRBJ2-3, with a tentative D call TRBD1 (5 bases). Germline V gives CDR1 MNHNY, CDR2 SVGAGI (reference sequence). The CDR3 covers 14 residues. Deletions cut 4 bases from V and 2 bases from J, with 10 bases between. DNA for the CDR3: TGTGCCAGCAGTTCGCAGGGTAACACAGATACGCAGTATTTT. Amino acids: CASSSQGNTDTQYF.

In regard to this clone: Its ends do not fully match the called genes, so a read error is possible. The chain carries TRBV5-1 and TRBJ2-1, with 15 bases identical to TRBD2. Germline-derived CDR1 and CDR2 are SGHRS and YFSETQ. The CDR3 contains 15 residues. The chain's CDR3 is CASSLAGTSGRFPVF. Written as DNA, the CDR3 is TGCGCCAGCAGCTTGGCCGGGACTAGCGGGAGGTTTCCGGTCTTC.

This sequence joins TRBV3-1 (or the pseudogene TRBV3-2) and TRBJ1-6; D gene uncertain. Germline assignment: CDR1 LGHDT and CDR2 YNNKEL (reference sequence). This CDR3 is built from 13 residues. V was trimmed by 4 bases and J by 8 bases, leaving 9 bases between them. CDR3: CASSPPGYSPLHF. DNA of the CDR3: TGTGCCAGCAGCCCCCCAGGTTATTCACCCCTCCACTTT.

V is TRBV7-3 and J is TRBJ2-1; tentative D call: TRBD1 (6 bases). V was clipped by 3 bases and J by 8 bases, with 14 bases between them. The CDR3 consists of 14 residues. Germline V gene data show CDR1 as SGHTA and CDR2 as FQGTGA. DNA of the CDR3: TGTGCCAGCAGCTTCTCCGGGACAAGCGATGAGCAGTTCTTC. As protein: CASSFSGTSDEQFF.

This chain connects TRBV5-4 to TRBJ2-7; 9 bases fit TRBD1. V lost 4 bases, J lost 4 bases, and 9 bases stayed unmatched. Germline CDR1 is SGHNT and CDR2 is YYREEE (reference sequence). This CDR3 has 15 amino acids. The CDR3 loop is CASSAGTGLWYEQYF. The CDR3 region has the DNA TGTGCCAGCAGCGCCGGGACAGGGCTTTGGTACGAGCAGTACTTC.

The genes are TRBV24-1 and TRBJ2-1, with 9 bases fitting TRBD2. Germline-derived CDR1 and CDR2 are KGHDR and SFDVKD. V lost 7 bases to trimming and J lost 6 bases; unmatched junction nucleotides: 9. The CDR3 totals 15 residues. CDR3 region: CATSLSGSWVNEQFF. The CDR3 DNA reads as TGTGCCACCAGCCTTAGCGGGAGTTGGGTCAATGAGCAGTTCTTC.

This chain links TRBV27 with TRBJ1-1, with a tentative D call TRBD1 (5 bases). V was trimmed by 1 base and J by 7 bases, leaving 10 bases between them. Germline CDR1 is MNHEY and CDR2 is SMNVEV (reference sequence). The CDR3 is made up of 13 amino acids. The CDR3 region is CASSLLGVNEAFF. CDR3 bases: TGTGCCAGCAGTTTATTAGGGGTGAATGAAGCTTTCTTT.

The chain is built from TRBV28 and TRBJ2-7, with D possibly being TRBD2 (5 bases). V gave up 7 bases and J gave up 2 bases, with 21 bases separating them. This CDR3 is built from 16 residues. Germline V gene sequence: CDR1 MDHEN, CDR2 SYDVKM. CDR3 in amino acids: CASTANGGNSAYEQYF. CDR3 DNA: TGTGCCAGCACCGCGAATGGAGGAAATTCGGCCTACGAGCAGTACTTC.

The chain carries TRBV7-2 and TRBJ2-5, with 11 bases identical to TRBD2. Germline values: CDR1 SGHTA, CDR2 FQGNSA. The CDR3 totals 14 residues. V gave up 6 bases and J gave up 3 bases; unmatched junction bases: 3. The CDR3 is CASRRGLAEETQYF. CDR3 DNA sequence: TGTGCCAGCAGACGGGGACTAGCGGAAGAGACCCAGTACTTC.

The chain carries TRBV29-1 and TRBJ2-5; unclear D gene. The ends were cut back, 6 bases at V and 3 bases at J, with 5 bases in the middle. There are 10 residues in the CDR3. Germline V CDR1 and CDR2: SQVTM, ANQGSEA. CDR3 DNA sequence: TGCAGCGTGCTCAAAGAGACCCAGTACTTC. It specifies CSVLKETQYF. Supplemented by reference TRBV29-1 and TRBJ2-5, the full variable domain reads SAVISQKPSRDICQRGTSLTIQCQVDSQVTMMFWYRQQPGQSLTLIATANQGSEATYESGFVIDKFPISRPNLTFSTLTVSNMSPEDSSIYLCSVLKETQYFGPGTRLLVL.

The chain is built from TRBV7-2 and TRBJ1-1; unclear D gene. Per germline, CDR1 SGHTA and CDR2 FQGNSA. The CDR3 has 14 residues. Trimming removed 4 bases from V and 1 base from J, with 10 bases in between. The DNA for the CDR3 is TGTGCCAGCAGCTACCGACGGACGAACACTGAAGCTTTCTTT. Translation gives CASSYRRTNTEAFF.

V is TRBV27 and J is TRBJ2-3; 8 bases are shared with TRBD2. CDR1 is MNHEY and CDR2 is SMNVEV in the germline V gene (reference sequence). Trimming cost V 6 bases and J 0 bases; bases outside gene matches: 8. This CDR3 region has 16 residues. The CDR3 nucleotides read TGTGCCAGCAGACGAATGACTAGCGCTAGCACAGATACGCAGTATTTT. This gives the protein CASRRMTSASTDTQYF.

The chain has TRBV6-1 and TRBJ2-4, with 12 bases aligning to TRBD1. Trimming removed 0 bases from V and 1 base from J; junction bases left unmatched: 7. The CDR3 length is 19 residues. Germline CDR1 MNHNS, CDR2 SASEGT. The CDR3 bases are TGTGCCAGCAGTGAAGCGGCGGGACAGGGGGCGCCGGCCAAAAACATTCAGTACTTC. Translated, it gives CASSEAAGQGAPAKNIQYF.

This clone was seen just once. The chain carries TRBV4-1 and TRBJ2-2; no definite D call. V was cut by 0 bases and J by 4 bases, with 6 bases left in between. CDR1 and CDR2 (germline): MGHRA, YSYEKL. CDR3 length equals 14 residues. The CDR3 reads CASSQEDFTGELFF. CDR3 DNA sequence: TGCGCCAGCAGCCAAGAGGATTTCACCGGGGAGCTGTTTTTT.

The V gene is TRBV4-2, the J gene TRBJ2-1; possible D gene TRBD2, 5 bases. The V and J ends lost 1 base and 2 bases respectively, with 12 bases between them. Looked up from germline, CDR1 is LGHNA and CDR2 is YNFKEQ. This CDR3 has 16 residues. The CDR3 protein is CASSQGHGDTYNEQFF. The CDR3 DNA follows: TGTGCCAGCAGCCAAGGCCACGGGGATACCTACAATGAGCAGTTCTTC.

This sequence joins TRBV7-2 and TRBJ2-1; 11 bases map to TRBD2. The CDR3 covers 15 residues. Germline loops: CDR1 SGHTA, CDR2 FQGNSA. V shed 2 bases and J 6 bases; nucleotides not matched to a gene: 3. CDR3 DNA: TGTGCCAGCAGCTTACTAGCGGGAGGAATCAATGAGCAGTTCTTC. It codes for CASSLLAGGINEQFF. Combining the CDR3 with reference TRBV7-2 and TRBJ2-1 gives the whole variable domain GAGVSQSPSNKVTEKGKDVELRCDPISGHTALYWYRQSLGQGLEFLIYFQGNSAPDKSGLPSDRFSAERTGGSVSTLTIQRTQQEDSAVYLCASSLLAGGINEQFFGPGTRLTVL.

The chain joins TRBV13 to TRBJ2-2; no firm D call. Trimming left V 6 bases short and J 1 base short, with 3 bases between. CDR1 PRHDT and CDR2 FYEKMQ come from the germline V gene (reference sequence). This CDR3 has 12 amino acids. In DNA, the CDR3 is TGTGCCAGCAGTTGGAACACCGGGGAGCTGTTTTTT. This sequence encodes CASSWNTGELFF.

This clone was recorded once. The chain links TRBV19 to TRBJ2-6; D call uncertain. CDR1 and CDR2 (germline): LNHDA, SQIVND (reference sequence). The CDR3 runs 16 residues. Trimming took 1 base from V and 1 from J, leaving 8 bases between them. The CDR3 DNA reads TGTGCCAGTAGTATAGGTTCTCTTTCTGGGGCCAACGTCCTGACTTTC. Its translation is CASSIGSLSGANVLTF.

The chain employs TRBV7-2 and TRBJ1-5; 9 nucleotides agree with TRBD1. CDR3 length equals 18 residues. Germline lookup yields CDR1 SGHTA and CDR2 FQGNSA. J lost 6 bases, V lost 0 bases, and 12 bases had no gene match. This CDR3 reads CASSLAAGQGTGGQPQHF. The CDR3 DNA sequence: TGTGCCAGCAGCTTAGCCGCGGGACAGGGTACGGGTGGTCAGCCCCAGCATTTT. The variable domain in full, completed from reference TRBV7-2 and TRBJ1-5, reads GAGVSQSPSNKVTEKGKDVELRCDPISGHTALYWYRQSLGQGLEFLIYFQGNSAPDKSGLPSDRFSAERTGGSVSTLTIQRTQQEDSAVYLCASSLAAGQGTGGQPQHFGDGTRLSIL.